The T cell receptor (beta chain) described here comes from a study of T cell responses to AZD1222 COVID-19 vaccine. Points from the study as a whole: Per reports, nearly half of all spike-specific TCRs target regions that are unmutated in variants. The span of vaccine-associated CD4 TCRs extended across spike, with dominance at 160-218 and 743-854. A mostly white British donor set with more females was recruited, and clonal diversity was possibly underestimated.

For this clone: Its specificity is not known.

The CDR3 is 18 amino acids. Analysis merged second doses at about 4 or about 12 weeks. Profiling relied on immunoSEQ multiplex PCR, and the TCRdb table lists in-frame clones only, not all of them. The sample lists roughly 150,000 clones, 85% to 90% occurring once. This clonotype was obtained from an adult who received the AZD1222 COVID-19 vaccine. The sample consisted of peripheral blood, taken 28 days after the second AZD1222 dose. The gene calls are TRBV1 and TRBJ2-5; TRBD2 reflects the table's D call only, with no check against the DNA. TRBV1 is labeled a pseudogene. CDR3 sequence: CTSSQDRGERENCETQYF. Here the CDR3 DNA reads TGCACCAGCAGCCAAGATCGGGGGGAGCGGGAGAACTGTGAGACCCAGTACTTC.